Following are 25 T cell receptor beta chains from one sample sequenced in a study of control samples from healthy donors and cancer patients. This table comes from immunoSEQ multiplex PCR, and its TCRdb copy is limited to in-frame clones, with some not included. This table holds 75,000 to 100,000 clones, roughly 89% found once. The sequenced material came from blood. The receptor source for this set is a human donor in good health. The donor label of this sample is uncertain.

The chain employs TRBV6-2 or TRBV6-3 and TRBJ1-6; D is unclear. Germline CDR1 reads MNHEY; CDR2 reads SVGEGT. The CDR3 has 14 residues. Trimming took 6 bases from V and 4 from J, leaving 10 bases between them. The CDR3 protein is CASSLTSYNSPLHF. The DNA for the CDR3 is TGTGCCAGCAGCCTGACGAGTTATAATTCACCCCTCCACTTT.

The chain uses TRBV3-1 (or the pseudogene TRBV3-2) and TRBJ1-6, with D perhaps TRBD1 (5 bases). There are 16 residues in the CDR3. Germline V gene lookup returns CDR1 LGHDT and CDR2 YNNKEL (reference sequence). The V and J ends lost 3 bases and 10 bases respectively, with 19 bases between them. In DNA, the CDR3 is TGTGCCAGCAGCCAGTTAGGGGAGTATAAGATGTCACCCCTCCACTTT. It is translated as CASSQLGEYKMSPLHF.

This clone showed up many times. The chain uses TRBV6-4 and TRBJ2-3, with TRBD1 identical over 10 bases. The CDR3 extends over 15 amino acids. Losses at the gene ends were 6 bases for V and 4 bases for J; bases not matched to a gene: 7. Germline V gene sequence: CDR1 MRHNA, CDR2 SNTAGT. In DNA form, the CDR3 reads TGTGCCAGCAGCCTCGGGACAGGGGAGTCAGATACGCAGTATTTT. It specifies CASSLGTGESDTQYF.

The genes are TRBV10-1 and TRBJ2-4, with D perhaps TRBD1 (6 bases). The CDR3 has 13 amino acids. V was trimmed by 3 bases and J by 5 bases, leaving 8 bases between them. The germline V gene encodes CDR1 WNHNN and CDR2 SYGVQD (reference sequence). The CDR3 region has the DNA TGCGCCAGCAGTGATTACAGGGAAAACATTCAGTACTTC. Translating gives CASSDYRENIQYF.

This clone was recorded once. Other DNA sequences of this sample code for an identical CDR3. The chain links TRBV3-1 (or the pseudogene TRBV3-2) to TRBJ1-3; D unclear. Between the trimmed V and J ends, which lost 1 base and 0 bases, there was a span of 4 bases. Germline CDR1 is LGHDT and CDR2 is YNNKEL (reference sequence). The CDR3 contains 14 residues. CDR3 nucleotide sequence: TGTGCCAGCAGCCAAGCCAGCTCTGGAAACACCATATATTTT. It translates to CASSQASSGNTIYF.

The V gene is TRBV11-2, the J gene TRBJ2-1; the match to TRBD2 covers 14 bases. Germline CDR1 and CDR2: SGHAT and FQNNGV. CDR3 length equals 16 residues. The V gene end was trimmed by 6 bases and the J gene end by 7 bases; junction bases not matched to a gene: 8. The CDR3 DNA follows: TGTGCCAGCAGACCCGGACTAGCGGGGGGCAAGAATGAGCAGTTCTTC. Protein sequence: CASRPGLAGGKNEQFF.

CDR3: CASSQDSLAETQYF. For the CDR3, the DNA is TGTGCCAGCAGCCAAGACAGCCTGGCAGAGACCCAGTACTTC. The chain employs TRBV3-1 (or the pseudogene TRBV3-2) and TRBJ2-5; D gene uncertain. CDR1 and CDR2 (germline): LGHDT, YNNKEL (reference sequence). The CDR3 covers 14 residues. V was trimmed by 0 bases and J by 4 bases, leaving 9 bases between them.

This sequence joins TRBV7-9 and TRBJ1-1; TRBD1 might be the D (6 bases). V lost 5 bases and J 2 bases, leaving 15 bases between the germline ends. This CDR3 comprises 15 residues. Germline-derived CDR1 and CDR2 are SEHNR and FQNEAQ (reference sequence). This chain's CDR3 is CASSHYRDSNTEAFF. The CDR3, as DNA: TGTGCCAGCAGCCATTACAGGGATTCAAACACTGAAGCTTTCTTT.

This clone was counted a few times. The J gene is TRBJ1-1, the V gene TRBV19; D may be TRBD1 (6 bases). Trimming cost V 4 bases and J 3 bases, with 15 bases left between them. CDR1 LNHDA and CDR2 SQIVND come from the germline V gene (reference sequence). The CDR3 has 15 amino acids. The CDR3 coding sequence is TGTGCCAGTAGTAGCCGGGGGCTTTCCTACACTGAAGCTTTCTTT. Encoded protein: CASSSRGLSYTEAFF.

V and J are TRBV13 and TRBJ2-1; D remains ambiguous. The CDR3 spans 12 residues. Trimming left V 4 bases short and J 8 bases short, with 9 bases between. Looked up from germline, CDR1 is PRHDT and CDR2 is FYEKMQ (reference sequence). CDR3 residues: CASSSRWDEQFF. DNA of the CDR3: TGTGCCAGCAGCTCCCGTTGGGATGAGCAGTTCTTC.

The chain joins TRBV25-1 to TRBJ2-7; tentative D call: TRBD1 (6 bases). CDR1 is MGHDK, CDR2 SYGVNS, per germline. The CDR3 has 15 residues. V was trimmed by 6 bases and J by 2 bases, leaving 17 bases between them. The CDR3 DNA is TGTGCCAGCAGCCCTGGGCAGGGGACAACCTACGAGCAGTACTTC. Translating gives CASSPGQGTTYEQYF.

The chain links TRBV19 to TRBJ2-5; D gene unclear. Looked up from germline, CDR1 is LNHDA and CDR2 is SQIVND (reference sequence). Trimming stripped 8 bases from V and 4 bases from J, with 17 bases between. The CDR3 spans 14 residues. CDR3 nucleotides: TGTGCCAGTCGAGGAATAGGGAACCCAGAGACCCAGTACTTC. Protein sequence: CASRGIGNPETQYF.

This sequence joins TRBV18 and TRBJ1-2; the D is unclear. Germline V lookup: CDR1 KGHSH, CDR2 LQKENI. V was clipped by 1 base and J by 4 bases, with 7 bases between them. This CDR3 comprises 13 residues. CDR3 sequence: CASSPQELYGYTF. The DNA for the CDR3 is TGTGCCAGCTCACCACAAGAACTCTATGGCTACACCTTC.

The chain joins TRBV27 to TRBJ1-1; TRBD1 is a possible D gene (6 bases). The CDR3 has 15 residues. V was cut by 4 bases and J by 0 bases, with 12 bases left in between. Germline V gene lookup returns CDR1 MNHEY and CDR2 SMNVEV (reference sequence). The DNA of the CDR3 is TGTGCCAGCAGTTCGCCGGGACACCTGAACACTGAAGCTTTCTTT. Encoded protein: CASSSPGHLNTEAFF.

The rearrangement links TRBV15 to TRBJ1-3; the match to TRBD1 covers 7 bases. CDR3 length: 16 residues. Germline V gene sequence: CDR1 LNHNV, CDR2 YYDKDF (reference sequence). With 5 bases clipped from V and 2 bases from J, the junction kept 9 bases outside the gene matches. In DNA form, the CDR3 reads TGTGCCACCAGCGCCTCAGGGGACAGAGCTGGAAACACCATATATTTT. Protein sequence: CATSASGDRAGNTIYF.

The genes are TRBV7-3 and TRBJ2-3; 9 bases map to TRBD2. This CDR3 is 17 amino acids long. Trimming took 2 bases from V and 2 from J; bases not matched to a gene: 8. CDR1 and CDR2 from the germline V gene are SGHTA and FQGTGA. The CDR3 is CASSLGHSGGNTDTQYF. CDR3 nucleotides: TGTGCCAGCAGCTTAGGACATAGCGGGGGAAACACAGATACGCAGTATTTT. The full variable domain, rest sourced from reference TRBV7-3 and TRBJ2-3, is GAGVSQTPSNKVTEKGKYVELRCDPISGHTALYWYRQSLGQGPEFLIYFQGTGAADDSGLPNDRFFAVRPEGSVSTLKIQRTERGDSAVYLCASSLGHSGGNTDTQYFGPGTRLTVL.

The table lists this clone with a count of one. The V gene is TRBV5-1, the J gene TRBJ2-1, with TRBD2 matching over 9 bases. The V gene end was trimmed by 0 bases and the J gene end by 5 bases; junction bases not matched to a gene: 3. This CDR3 has 15 residues. Germline lookup yields CDR1 SGHRS and CDR2 YFSETQ. CDR3 nucleotide sequence: TGCGCCAGCAGCTTGGTGCCTAGCGGGAACAATGAGCAGTTCTTC. Protein sequence: CASSLVPSGNNEQFF.

The V call is TRBV6-1, the J call TRBJ2-6; TRBD1 agrees at 7 bases. Germline CDR1 reads MNHNS; CDR2 reads SASEGT. V gave up 3 bases and J gave up 0 bases; unmatched junction bases: 8. CDR3 length equals 18 residues. The CDR3 nucleotides are TGTGCCAGCAGTGATAGAAACACAGGGGCCTCTGGGGCCAACGTCCTGACTTTC. It codes for CASSDRNTGASGANVLTF.

The V call is TRBV24-1, the J call TRBJ1-5; a possible D gene is TRBD1 (6 bases). Germline V gene lookup returns CDR1 KGHDR and CDR2 SFDVKD. This CDR3 region has 14 residues. V was shortened by 4 bases and J by 4 bases, with 10 bases between the two germline ends. CDR3 in DNA: TGTGCCACCAGTGACCCGACAGGAAATCAGCCCCAGCATTTT. Amino acids: CATSDPTGNQPQHF.

The chain uses TRBV24-1 and TRBJ1-2; D ambiguous. CDR1 and CDR2 (germline): KGHDR, SFDVKD. V was shortened by 10 bases and J by 8 bases, with 16 bases between the two germline ends. This CDR3 comprises 12 residues. DNA for the CDR3: TGTGCCACGTCAATTGAAGGTTGGGGCTACACCTTC. This encodes CATSIEGWGYTF.

The rearrangement joins TRBV6-5 to TRBJ1-1; D is perhaps TRBD1 (5 bases). CDR3 length: 13 residues. CDR1 MNHEY and CDR2 SVGAGI come from the germline V gene. V lost 4 bases and J 5 bases, leaving 11 bases between the germline ends. DNA for the CDR3: TGTGCCAGCAGTTCCAGGGTGGGGACTGAAGCTTTCTTT. Residues: CASSSRVGTEAFF.

The chain links TRBV29-1 to TRBJ1-1; D not resolved. The germline V and J ends were trimmed by 6 bases and 1 base, with 9 bases remaining between them. Germline CDR1 reads SQVTM; CDR2 reads ANQGSEA. The CDR3 has 12 amino acids. CDR3 amino acids: CSVRSANTEAFF. CDR3 nucleotide sequence: TGCAGCGTCCGATCAGCGAACACTGAAGCTTTCTTT.

Notes on this clone: The junction and the germline gene differ at one end; a read error may be behind it. The chain couples TRBV14 to TRBJ2-2, with 9 bases lining up with TRBD1. Germline values: CDR1 SGHDN, CDR2 FVKESK. This CDR3 is built from 16 residues. Written as DNA, the CDR3 is TGTGCCAGCAGCCGACGACAGGGGGAGGAGCACCGGGGAGCTGTTTTT. This gives the protein CASSRRQGEEHRGAVF.

This clone was counted a single time. This rearrangement joins TRBV4-1 to TRBJ1-1; D gene uncertain. This CDR3 has 14 residues. The V end was cut by 4 bases, the J end by 0 bases, with 9 bases between. Germline-derived CDR1 and CDR2 are MGHRA and YSYEKL. The CDR3 here is CASSLSGVNTEAFF. CDR3 nucleotides: TGCGCCAGCAGCCTCAGTGGAGTGAACACTGAAGCTTTCTTT.

CDR3 loop: CASSQASGGYNEQFF. In DNA form, the CDR3 reads TGCGCCAGCAGCCAAGCTAGCGGGGGGTACAATGAGCAGTTCTTC. V is TRBV4-1 and J is TRBJ2-1; 11 bases fit TRBD2. This CDR3 region has 15 residues. Germline V gene lookup returns CDR1 MGHRA and CDR2 YSYEKL. The trim removed 1 base at V and 4 bases at J, leaving 0 bases unmatched.